This T cell receptor beta chain was captured in a study of CD8 T cells in Susac syndrome. Roughly 0.45 to 1 ug RNA was reverse transcribed with random hexamers. MiXCR, applied by TCRdb to the immunoSEQ multiplex PCR reads, yields one record per CDR3 protein. The sample lists 150,000 to 200,000 distinct CDR3 sequences; 95% were seen once. Findings of the study overall: It was acknowledged by the study that relatively few individuals were included in its TCR sequencing and HLA analysis.

Concerning this clonotype: Its target is unknown.

CD8+ and CD4+ T cells from blood underwent TCR beta sequencing. Through negative isolation, CD4+ and CD8+ T cells were obtained, while TEMRA cells were enriched using FACS. Trimming removed 7 bases from V and 7 bases from J, with 11 bases in between. The CDR3 loop spans 11 amino acids. Germline V CDR1 and CDR2: DFQATT, SNEGSKA (reference sequence). The TCR was taken from a human donor with multiple sclerosis. Sequenced input: CD4+ T cells from PBMCs. The genes are TRBV20-1 and TRBJ1-5, with a possible D match to TRBD1 (5 bases). CDR3 nucleotide sequence: TGCAGTGTTGGGACGGGCCAGCCCCAGCATTTT. Encoded protein: CSVGTGQPQHF.